This T cell receptor beta chain stems from a study of blood T cell repertoires in COVID-19. Across the whole study: From the United States, Italy and Spain came samples of acute and convalescent COVID-19. PBMCs, B-cell-depleted T cells, or T cells provided the cDNA or gDNA that made up the material.

Original processing notes: It was from reference gene primer amplification that nucleated cell counts were estimated. Sequenced by immunoSEQ multiplex PCR; TCRdb stores in-frame clones only, minus some. D and trimming come from the DNA, and the V and J calls and clone size come from that table. The sample lists 400,000 to 450,000 clones, roughly 88% occurring once. For this clone: Other DNA sequences from this sample encode an identical CDR3 as well.

This CDR3 is 15 amino acids long. Germline CDR1 SGHRS, CDR2 YFSETQ. With V trimmed by 4 bases and J by 8 bases, 11 bases remained unmatched. Sequencing was performed on peripheral blood. The gene calls are TRBV5-1 and TRBJ1-1, with 10 bases fitting TRBD1. The clonotype was recovered from a woman younger than 45 with active or convalescent COVID-19. CDR3 in amino acids: CASSLGQGPTDEAFF. In DNA form, the CDR3 reads TGCGCCAGCAGCCTGGGACAGGGGCCCACCGACGAAGCTTTCTTT.